This T cell receptor beta chain was recorded in a study of T cells in Graves' hyperthyroidism and ophthalmopathy. These patients, aged 18 to 65, had recently diagnosed hyperthyroidism lasting under 2 months. Diagnoses were made from clinical symptoms, serum measures (thyroxine and TRAb), thyroid ultrasound and orbital computed tomography. The source of the PBMCs was 10 ml of fresh peripheral blood. Turning to this clonotype: Antigen specificity is unknown.

Study-level points and caveats: Blood also showed most of the thyroid clonotypes that were expanded above 0.001.

The CDR3 runs 15 residues. The germline V gene encodes CDR1 MNHEY and CDR2 SVGAGI. Trimming shortened V by 0 bases and J by 7 bases, and 15 bases separated the two germline ends. The CDR3 regions of TCR beta were amplified from RNA transcripts. Researchers ran a first-round RT-PCR on the TCR CDR3 using the HTBI primer set. Each CDR3 protein gets one entry after TCRdb re-called the multiplex PCR reads with MiXCR. The sample lists about 200,000 distinct CDR3 sequences, around 19% occurring once. The J gene is TRBJ1-2, the V gene TRBV6-5; D possibly corresponds to TRBD1 (6 bases). The sequencing sample was made of blood. The TCR was taken from a man aged 35 to 55 with Graves' hyperthyroidism. In DNA form, the CDR3 reads TGTGCCAGCAGTTACTCGTTCTGGGGGGCGGGTGGCTACACCTTC. Residues: CASSYSFWGAGGYTF.